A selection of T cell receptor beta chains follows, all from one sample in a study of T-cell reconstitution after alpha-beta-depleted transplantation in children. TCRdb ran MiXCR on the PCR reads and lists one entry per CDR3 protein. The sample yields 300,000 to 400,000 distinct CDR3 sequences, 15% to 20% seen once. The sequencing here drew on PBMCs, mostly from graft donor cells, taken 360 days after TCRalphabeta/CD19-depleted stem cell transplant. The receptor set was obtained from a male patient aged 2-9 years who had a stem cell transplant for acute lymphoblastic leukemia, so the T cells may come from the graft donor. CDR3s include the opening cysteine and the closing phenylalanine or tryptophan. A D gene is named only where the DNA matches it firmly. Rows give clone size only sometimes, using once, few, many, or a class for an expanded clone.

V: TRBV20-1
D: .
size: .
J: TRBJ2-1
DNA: TGCAGTGCTAGAGGACTGCTTGCCCCCAATGAGCAGTTCTTC
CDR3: CSARGLLAPNEQFF

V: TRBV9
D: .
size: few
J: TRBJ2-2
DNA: TGTGCCAGCAGCGTAGATGGCACCGGGGAGCTGTTTTTT
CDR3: CASSVDGTGELFF

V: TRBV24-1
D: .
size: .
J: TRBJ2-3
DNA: TGTGCCACCAGACAGGGAGGAGCAGATACGCAGTATTTT
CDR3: CATRQGGADTQYF

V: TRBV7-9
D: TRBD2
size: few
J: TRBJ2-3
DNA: TGTGCCAGCAGCTTGCTAGCGGCAAGGACAGATACGCAGTATTTT
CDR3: CASSLLAARTDTQYF

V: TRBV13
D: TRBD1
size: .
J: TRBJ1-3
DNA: TGTGCCAGCAGCTTAGGGACAGGGGATTACTCTGGAAACACCATATATTTT
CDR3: CASSLGTGDYSGNTIYF

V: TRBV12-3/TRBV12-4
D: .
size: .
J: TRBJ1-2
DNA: TGTGCCAGCAGCTACGACAGGTCATATGGCTACACCTTC
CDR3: CASSYDRSYGYTF

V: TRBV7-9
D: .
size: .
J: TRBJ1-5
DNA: TGTGCCAGCAGCTCGAAACAGCCCCAGCATTTT
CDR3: CASSSKQPQHF

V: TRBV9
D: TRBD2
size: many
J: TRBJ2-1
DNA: TGTGCCAGCAGCGCGACTAGCGGGAGGGCCGGTGAGCAGTTCTTC
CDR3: CASSATSGRAGEQFF

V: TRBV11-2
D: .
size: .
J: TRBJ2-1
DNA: TGTGCCAGCAGCTTAGGCGCGCACAGCAACAATGAGCAGTTCTTC
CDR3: CASSLGAHSNNEQFF

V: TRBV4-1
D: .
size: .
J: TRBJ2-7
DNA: TGCGCCAGCAGCCAAACAGGAGCAAACGAGCAGTACTTC
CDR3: CASSQTGANEQYF

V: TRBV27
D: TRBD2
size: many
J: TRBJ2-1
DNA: TGTGCCAGCAGACGACCGGGACTAGCTAATGAGCAGTTCTTC
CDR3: CASRRPGLANEQFF

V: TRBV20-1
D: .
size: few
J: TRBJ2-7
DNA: TGCAGTGCTAAGCTAGCTCCCTACGAGCAGTACTTC
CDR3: CSAKLAPYEQYF

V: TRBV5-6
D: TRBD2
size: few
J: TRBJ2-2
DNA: TGTGCCAGCAGCTTACTAGCGGGAACCGCGAACACCGGGGAGCTGTTTTTT
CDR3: CASSLLAGTANTGELFF

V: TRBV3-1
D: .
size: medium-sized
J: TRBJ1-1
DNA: TGTGCCAGCAGCAGGAACCTCGGACAGCCTGAAGCTTTCTTT
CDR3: CASSRNLGQPEAFF

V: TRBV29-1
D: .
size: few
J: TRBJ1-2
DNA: TGCAGCGTTGACCGTATGGGGTCGGACTATGGCTACACCTTC
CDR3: CSVDRMGSDYGYTF

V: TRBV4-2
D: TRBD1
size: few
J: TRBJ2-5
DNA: TGTGCCAGCAGCCGAGGACAGGGTCGAGAGACCCAGTACTTC
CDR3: CASSRGQGRETQYF

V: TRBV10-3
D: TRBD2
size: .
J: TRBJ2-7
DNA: TGTGCCATCAGGACTAGCGGGGGGGGTCTAGGCGAGCAGTACTTC
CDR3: CAIRTSGGGLGEQYF

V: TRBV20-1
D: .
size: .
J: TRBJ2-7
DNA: TGCAGTGCTACCCCGTGGGACTCCTACGAGCAGTACTTC
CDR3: CSATPWDSYEQYF

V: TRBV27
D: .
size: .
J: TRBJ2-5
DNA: TGTGCCAGCAGTCCGAGAAGGGGCGGGGAGACCCAGTACTTC
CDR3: CASSPRRGGETQYF

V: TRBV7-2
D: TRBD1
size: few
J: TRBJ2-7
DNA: TGTGCCAGCAGCTTAGACCGGGACAGACCCTCCTACGAGCAGTACTTC
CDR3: CASSLDRDRPSYEQYF

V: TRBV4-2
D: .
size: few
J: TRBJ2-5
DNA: TGTGCCAGCAGCCAAGATCAATGGGAGTCGGAGACCCAGTACTTC
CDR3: CASSQDQWESETQYF

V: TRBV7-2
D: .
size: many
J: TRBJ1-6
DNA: TGTGCCAGCAGCTTAGCGCTCTTAACCCTCCACTTT
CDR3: CASSLALLTLHF

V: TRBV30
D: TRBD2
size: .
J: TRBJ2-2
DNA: TGTGCCTGGAGCCCCCGGAGGAGCGGGAGTATCGGGGAGCTGTTTTTT
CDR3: CAWSPRRSGSIGELFF

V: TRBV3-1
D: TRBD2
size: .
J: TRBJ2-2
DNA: TGTGCCAGCAGCCAAGGGATTACTAGCGGGACCTCGATGAACACCGGGGAGCTGTTTTTT
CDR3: CASSQGITSGTSMNTGELFF

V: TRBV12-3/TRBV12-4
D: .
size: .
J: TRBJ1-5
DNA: TGTGCCAGCAGTACCCGGACCGGCAATCAGCCCCAGCATTTT
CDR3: CASSTRTGNQPQHF

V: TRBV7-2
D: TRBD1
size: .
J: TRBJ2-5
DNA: TGTGCCAGCAGCTATCAGACAGGGTTTGGGGAGACCCAGTACTTC
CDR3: CASSYQTGFGETQYF

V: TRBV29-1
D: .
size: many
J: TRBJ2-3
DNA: TGCAGCGTGATGGGGCTAGCCCTAAGCGGAGATACGCAGTATTTT
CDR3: CSVMGLALSGDTQYF

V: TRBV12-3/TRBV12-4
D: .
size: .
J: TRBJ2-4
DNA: TGTGCCAGCAGTCATACAGGTCTCAAAAACATTCAGTACTTC
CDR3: CASSHTGLKNIQYF

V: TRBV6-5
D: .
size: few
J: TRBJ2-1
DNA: TGTGCCAGCAGTTACTCGAAGCTAGCAGCGACCTACAATGAGCAGTTCTTC
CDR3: CASSYSKLAATYNEQFF

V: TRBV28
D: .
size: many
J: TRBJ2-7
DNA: TGTGCCAGCAGTTTACTCCCCGGAGGAGTCGAGCAGTACTTC
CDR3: CASSLLPGGVEQYF

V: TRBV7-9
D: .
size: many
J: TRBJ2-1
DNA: TGTGCCAGCAGCGGGGCAGTGAGCTCCTACAATGAGCAGTTCTTC
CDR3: CASSGAVSSYNEQFF

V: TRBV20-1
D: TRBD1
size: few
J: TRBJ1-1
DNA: TGCAGTGCTCGACAGGGGCAAACTGAAGCTTTCTTT
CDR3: CSARQGQTEAFF

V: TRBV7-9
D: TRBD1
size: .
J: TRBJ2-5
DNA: TGTGCCAGCAGCTCCCTCACAGGGGCCGTACAAGAGACCCAGTACTTC
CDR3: CASSSLTGAVQETQYF

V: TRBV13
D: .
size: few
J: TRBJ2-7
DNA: TGTGCCAGCAGCTTACGGCTAGCACCGCCGTACGAGCAGTACTTC
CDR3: CASSLRLAPPYEQYF

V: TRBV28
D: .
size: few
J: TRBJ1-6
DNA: TGTGCCTCATATCCGGGCATGGGATCACCCCTCCACTTT
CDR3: CASYPGMGSPLHF

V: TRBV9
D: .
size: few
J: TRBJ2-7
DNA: TGTGCCAGCAGCGTAGATGCCCAGGTCGACGAGCAGTACTTC
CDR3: CASSVDAQVDEQYF

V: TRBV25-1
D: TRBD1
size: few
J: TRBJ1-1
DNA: TGTGCCAGCAGTGAAACAGGGGTCAGGAAGACTGAAGCTTTCTTT
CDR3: CASSETGVRKTEAFF

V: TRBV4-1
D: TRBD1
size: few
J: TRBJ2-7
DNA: TGCGCCAGCAGCCGATACCGGGACAGGGGCCTTCTCTTC
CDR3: CASSRYRDRGLLF

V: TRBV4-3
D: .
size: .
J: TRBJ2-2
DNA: TGCGCCAGCAGCTTCGGAGGCTACACCGGGGAGCTGTTTTTT
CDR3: CASSFGGYTGELFF

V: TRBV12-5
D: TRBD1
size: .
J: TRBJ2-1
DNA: TGTGCTAGTGGTTTGGTACCCGGATGGGACAGGGAAGGCAATGAGCAGTTCTTC
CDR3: CASGLVPGWDREGNEQFF

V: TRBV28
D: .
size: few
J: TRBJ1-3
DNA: TGTGCCAGCAGTACAAACAGGGATCATGGAAACACCATATATTTT
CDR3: CASSTNRDHGNTIYF

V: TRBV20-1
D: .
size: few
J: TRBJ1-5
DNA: TGCAGTGCTAGAGGGACCGGAGTGGTTAATCAGCCCCAGCATTTT
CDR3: CSARGTGVVNQPQHF

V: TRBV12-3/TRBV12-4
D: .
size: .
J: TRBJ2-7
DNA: TGTGCCAGCACCCTTGGTTCGTTTTTCCCTTACGAGCAGTACTTC
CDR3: CASTLGSFFPYEQYF

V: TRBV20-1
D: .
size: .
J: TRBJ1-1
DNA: TGCAGTGCTAGATTACCGGGACGGATGAACACTGAAGCTTTCTTT
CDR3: CSARLPGRMNTEAFF

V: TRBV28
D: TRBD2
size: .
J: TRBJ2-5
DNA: TGTGCCAGCAGCAAGGGAGGGCTGTGGGAGACCCAGTACTTC
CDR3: CASSKGGLWETQYF

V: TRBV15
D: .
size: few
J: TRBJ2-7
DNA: TGTGCCACCAGCAGAGATCGGCCCACGTACGAGCAGTACTTC
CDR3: CATSRDRPTYEQYF

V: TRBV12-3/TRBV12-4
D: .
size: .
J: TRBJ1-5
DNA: TGTGCCAGCAGTTATTGGGAGCAGGGACGGAATCAGCCCCAGCATTTT
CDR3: CASSYWEQGRNQPQHF

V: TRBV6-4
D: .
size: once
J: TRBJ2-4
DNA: TGTGCCAGCAGTCGTCCTATCCGAGCCAAAAACATTCAGTACTTC
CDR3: CASSRPIRAKNIQYF

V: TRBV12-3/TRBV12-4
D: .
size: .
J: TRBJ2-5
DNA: TGTGCCAGCAGTTTAAGGGGCGGTCGAGTTTCGGAAGAGACCCAGTACTTC
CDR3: CASSLRGGRVSEETQYF

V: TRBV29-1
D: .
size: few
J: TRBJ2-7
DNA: TGCAGCGTTGAGATCGGACTAAAATGGGGAGACGAGCAGTACTTC
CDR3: CSVEIGLKWGDEQYF

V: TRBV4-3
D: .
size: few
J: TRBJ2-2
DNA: TGCGCCAGCAGCCGTAGGTTTGGGGGCCCCGGGGAGCTGTTTTTT
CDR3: CASSRRFGGPGELFF

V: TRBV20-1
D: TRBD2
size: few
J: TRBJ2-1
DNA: TGCAGTGCTAGACATGGACTAGCGGGAAGGAATGAGCAGTTCTTC
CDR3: CSARHGLAGRNEQFF

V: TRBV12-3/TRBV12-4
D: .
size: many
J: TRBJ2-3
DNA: TGTGCCAGCAGTTCTCTGACTAGTATGTACACAGATACGCAGTATTTT
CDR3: CASSSLTSMYTDTQYF